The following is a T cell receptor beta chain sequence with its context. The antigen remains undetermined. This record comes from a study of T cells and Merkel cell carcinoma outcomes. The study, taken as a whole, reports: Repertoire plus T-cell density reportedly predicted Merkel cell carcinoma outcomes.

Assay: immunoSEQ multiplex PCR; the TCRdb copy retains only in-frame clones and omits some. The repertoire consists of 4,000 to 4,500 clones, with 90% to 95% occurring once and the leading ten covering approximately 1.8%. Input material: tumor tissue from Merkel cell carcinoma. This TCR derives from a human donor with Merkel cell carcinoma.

CDR3 nucleotide sequence: TGTGCCAGCAGCGTAGGCGATAGCGGGGGGACAGATACGCAGTATTTT. Translating gives CASSVGDSGGTDTQYF. The genes are TRBV9 and TRBJ2-3; 10 positions agree with TRBD2. The germline V gene encodes CDR1 SGDLS and CDR2 YYNGEE. The V and J ends lost 0 bases and 3 bases, in that order; junction bases with no gene match: 4. This CDR3 contains 16 residues.